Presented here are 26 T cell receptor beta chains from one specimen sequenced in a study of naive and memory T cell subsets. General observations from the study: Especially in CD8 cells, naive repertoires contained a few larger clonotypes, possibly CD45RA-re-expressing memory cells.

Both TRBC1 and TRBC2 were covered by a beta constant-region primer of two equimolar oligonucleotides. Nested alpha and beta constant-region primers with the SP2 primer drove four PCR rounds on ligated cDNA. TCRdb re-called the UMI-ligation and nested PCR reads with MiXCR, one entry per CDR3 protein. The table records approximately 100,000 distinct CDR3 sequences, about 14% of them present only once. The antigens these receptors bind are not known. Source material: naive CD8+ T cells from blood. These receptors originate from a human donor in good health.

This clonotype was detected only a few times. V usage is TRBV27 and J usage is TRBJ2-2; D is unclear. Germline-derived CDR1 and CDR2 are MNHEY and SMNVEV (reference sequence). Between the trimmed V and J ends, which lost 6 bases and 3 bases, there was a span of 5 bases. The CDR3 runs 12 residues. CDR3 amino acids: CASRNYTGELFF. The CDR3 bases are TGTGCCAGCAGGAATTACACCGGGGAGCTGTTTTTT.

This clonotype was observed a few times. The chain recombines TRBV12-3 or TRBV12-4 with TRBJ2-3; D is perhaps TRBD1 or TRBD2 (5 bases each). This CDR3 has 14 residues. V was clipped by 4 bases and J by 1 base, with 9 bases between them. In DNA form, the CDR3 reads TGTGCCAGCAGTTGGGACGGTCGCACAGATACGCAGTATTTT. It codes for CASSWDGRTDTQYF.

The CDR3 protein is CSARTEQLSAEQYF. The CDR3 nucleotides read TGCAGTGCTAGAACGGAACAACTTAGTGCCGAGCAGTACTTC. The chain couples TRBV20-1 to TRBJ2-7; D ambiguous. Germline V gene data show CDR1 as DFQATT and CDR2 as SNEGSKA (reference sequence). V dropped 2 bases and J dropped 6 bases, with 17 bases sitting between them. The CDR3 is made up of 14 amino acids.

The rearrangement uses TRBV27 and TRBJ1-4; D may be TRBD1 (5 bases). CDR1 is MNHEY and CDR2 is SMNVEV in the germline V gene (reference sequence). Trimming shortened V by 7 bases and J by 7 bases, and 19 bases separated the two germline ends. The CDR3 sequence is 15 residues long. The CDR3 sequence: CASKLSGGYGEKLFF. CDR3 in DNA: TGTGCCAGCAAACTTAGTGGGGGATATGGTGAAAAACTGTTTTTT. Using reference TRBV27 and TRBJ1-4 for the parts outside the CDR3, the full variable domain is EAQVTQNPRYLITVTGKKLTVTCSQNMNHEYMSWYRQDPGLGLRQIYYSMNVEVTDKGDVPEGYKVSRKEKRNFPLILESPSPNQTSLYFCASKLSGGYGEKLFFGSGTQLSVL.

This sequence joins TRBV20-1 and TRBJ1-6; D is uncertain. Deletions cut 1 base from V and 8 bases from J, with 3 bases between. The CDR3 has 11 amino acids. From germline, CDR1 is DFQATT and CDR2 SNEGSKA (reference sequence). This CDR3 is CSARVDSPLHF. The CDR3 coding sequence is TGCAGTGCTAGAGTAGATTCACCCCTCCACTTT.

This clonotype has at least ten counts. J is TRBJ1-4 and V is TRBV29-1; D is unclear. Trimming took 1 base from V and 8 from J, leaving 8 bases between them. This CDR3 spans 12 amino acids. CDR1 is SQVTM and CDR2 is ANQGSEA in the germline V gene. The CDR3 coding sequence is TGCAGCGTTGAAGGAAACGGGGAAAAACTGTTTTTT. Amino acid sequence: CSVEGNGEKLFF.

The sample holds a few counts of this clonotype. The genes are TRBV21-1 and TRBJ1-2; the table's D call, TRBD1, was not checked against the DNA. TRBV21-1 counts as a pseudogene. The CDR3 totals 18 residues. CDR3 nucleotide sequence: TGTGCCAGCAGCAAAGCGCTAGGGACAGGGCCTCCTAACTATGGCTACACCTTC. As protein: CASSKALGTGPPNYGYTF.

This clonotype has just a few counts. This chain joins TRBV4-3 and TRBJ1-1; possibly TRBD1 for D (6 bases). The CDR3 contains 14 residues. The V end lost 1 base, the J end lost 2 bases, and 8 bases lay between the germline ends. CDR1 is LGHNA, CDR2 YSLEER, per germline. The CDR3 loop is CASSQAGGNTEAFF. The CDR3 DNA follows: TGCGCCAGCAGCCAAGCCGGGGGCAACACTGAAGCTTTCTTT.

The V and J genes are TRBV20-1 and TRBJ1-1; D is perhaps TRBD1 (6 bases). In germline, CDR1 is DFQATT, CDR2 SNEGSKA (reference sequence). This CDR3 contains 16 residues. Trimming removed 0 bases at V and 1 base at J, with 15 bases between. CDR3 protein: CSARDPRQVWNTEAFF. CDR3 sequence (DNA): TGCAGTGCTAGAGACCCGAGACAGGTTTGGAACACTGAAGCTTTCTTT.

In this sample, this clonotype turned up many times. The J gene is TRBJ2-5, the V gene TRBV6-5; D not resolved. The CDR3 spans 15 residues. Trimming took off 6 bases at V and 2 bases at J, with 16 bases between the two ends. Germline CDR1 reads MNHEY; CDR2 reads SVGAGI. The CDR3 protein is CASSQTLGPQETQYF. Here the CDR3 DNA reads TGTGCCAGCAGCCAAACCCTAGGGCCGCAAGAGACCCAGTACTTC.

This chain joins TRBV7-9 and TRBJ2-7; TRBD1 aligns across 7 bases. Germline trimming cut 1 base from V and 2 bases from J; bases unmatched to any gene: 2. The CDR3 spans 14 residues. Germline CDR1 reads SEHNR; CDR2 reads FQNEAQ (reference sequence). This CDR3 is CASSLVQGAYEQYF. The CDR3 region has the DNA TGTGCCAGCAGCTTAGTGCAGGGGGCCTACGAGCAGTACTTC.

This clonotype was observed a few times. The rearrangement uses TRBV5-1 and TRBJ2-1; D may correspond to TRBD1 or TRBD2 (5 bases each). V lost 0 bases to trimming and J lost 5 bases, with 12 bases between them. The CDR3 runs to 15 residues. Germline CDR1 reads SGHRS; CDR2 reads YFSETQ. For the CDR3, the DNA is TGCGCCAGCAGCTTGGGGGGGAGTACCAACAATGAGCAGTTCTTC. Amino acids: CASSLGGSTNNEQFF. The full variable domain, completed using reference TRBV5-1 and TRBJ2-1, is KAGVTQTPRYLIKTRGQQVTLSCSPISGHRSVSWYQQTPGQGLQFLFEYFSETQRNKGNFPGRFSGRQFSNSRSEMNVSTLELGDSALYLCASSLGGSTNNEQFFGPGTRLTVL.

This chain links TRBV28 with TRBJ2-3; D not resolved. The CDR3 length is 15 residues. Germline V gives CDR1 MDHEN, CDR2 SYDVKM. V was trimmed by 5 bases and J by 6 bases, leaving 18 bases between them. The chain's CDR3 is CASSRANQASDTQYF. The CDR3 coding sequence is TGTGCCAGCAGTCGGGCCAATCAGGCCTCGGATACGCAGTATTTT. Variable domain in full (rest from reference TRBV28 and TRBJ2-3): DVKVTQSSRYLVKRTGEKVFLECVQDMDHENMFWYRQDPGLGLRLIYFSYDVKMKEKGDIPEGYSVSREKKERFSLILESASTNQTSMYLCASSRANQASDTQYFGPGTRLTVL.

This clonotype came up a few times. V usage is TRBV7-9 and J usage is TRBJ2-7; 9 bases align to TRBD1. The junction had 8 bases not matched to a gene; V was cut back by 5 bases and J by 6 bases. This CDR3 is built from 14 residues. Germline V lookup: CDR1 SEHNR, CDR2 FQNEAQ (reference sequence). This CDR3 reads CASSRGQGLGEQYF. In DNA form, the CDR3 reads TGTGCCAGCAGCCGTGGACAGGGGCTGGGCGAGCAGTACTTC.

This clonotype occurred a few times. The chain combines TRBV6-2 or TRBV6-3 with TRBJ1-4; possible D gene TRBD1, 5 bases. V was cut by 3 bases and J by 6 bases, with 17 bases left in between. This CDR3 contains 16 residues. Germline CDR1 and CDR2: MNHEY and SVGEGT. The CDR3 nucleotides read TGTGCCAGCAGTTATTCCAGGGAGCAAACGGATGAAAAACTGTTTTTT. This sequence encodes CASSYSREQTDEKLFF.

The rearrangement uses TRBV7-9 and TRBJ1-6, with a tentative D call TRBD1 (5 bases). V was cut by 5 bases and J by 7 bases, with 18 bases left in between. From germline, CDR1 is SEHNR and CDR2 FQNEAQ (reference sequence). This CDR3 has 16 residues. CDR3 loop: CASSPQDLWTNSPLHF. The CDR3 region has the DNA TGTGCCAGCAGCCCGCAGGACCTTTGGACAAATTCACCCCTCCACTTT. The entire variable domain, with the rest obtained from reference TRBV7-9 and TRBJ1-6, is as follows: DTGVSQNPRHKITKRGQNVTFRCDPISEHNRLYWYRQTLGQGPEFLTYFQNEAQLEKSRLLSDRFSAERPKGSFSTLEIQRTEQGDSAMYLCASSPQDLWTNSPLHFGNGTRLTVT.

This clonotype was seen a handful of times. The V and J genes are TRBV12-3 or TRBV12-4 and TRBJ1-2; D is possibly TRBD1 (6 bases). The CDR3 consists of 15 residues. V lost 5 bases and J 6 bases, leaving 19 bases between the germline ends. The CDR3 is CASSPSGQSKHGYTF. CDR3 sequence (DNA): TGTGCCAGCAGTCCTTCGGGACAATCGAAGCATGGCTACACCTTC.

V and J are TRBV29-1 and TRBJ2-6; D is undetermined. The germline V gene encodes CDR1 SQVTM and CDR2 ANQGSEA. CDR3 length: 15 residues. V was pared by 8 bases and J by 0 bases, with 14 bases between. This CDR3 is CSIEPPGSGANVLTF. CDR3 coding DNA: TGCAGCATAGAGCCCCCGGGCTCTGGGGCCAACGTCCTGACTTTC.

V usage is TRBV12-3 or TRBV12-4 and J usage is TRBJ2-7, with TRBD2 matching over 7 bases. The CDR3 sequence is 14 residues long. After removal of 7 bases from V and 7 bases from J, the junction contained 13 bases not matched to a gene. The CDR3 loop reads CASTRGEAEWEQYF. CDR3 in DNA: TGTGCCAGCACCCGGGGGGAGGCGGAGTGGGAGCAGTACTTC.

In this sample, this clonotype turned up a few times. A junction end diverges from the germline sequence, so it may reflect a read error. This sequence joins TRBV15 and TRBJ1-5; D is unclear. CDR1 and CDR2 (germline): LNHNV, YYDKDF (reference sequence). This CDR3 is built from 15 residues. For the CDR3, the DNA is TGTGCCACCAGCCCCAGCCGCAATAGCAATCAGCCCCAGCAATTT. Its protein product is CATSPSRNSNQPQQF.

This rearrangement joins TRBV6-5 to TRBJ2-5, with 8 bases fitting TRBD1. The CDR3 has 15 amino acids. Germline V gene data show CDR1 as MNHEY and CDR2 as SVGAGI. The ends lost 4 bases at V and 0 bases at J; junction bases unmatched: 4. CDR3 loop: CASSSTGGYQETQYF. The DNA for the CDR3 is TGTGCCAGCAGTTCAACAGGGGGGTACCAAGAGACCCAGTACTTC.

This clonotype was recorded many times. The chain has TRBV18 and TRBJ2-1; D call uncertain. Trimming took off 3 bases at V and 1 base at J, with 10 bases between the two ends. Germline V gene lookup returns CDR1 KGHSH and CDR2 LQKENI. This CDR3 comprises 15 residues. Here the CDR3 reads CASSPPVGSYNEQFF. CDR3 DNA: TGTGCCAGCTCACCCCCGGTAGGGTCCTACAATGAGCAGTTCTTC.

This chain's CDR3 is CATSRDLAGTNYGYTF. The CDR3 DNA is TGTGCCACCAGCAGAGATCTGGCTGGGACTAACTATGGCTACACCTTC. This chain joins TRBV15 and TRBJ1-2, with D unresolved. The CDR3 is 16 amino acids. V was cut by 0 bases and J by 0 bases, with 11 bases left in between. The germline gives CDR1 LNHNV, CDR2 YYDKDF (reference sequence).

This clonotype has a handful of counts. CDR3 sequence reads: CASSSGLAGGEQETQYF. The CDR3 coding sequence is TGTGCCAGCAGTTCCGGACTAGCGGGAGGGGAACAAGAGACCCAGTACTTC. The genes are TRBV12-3 or TRBV12-4 and TRBJ2-5; TRBD2 matches 15 bases. V lost 4 bases and J lost 2; bases outside the gene matches: 5. This CDR3 region has 17 residues.

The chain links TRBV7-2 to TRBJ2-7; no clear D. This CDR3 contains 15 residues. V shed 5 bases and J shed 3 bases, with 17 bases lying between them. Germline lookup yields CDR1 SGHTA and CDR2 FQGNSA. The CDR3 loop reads CASSPNTLGYYEQYF. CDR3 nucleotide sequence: TGTGCCAGCAGCCCCAACACGTTAGGCTACTACGAGCAGTACTTC.

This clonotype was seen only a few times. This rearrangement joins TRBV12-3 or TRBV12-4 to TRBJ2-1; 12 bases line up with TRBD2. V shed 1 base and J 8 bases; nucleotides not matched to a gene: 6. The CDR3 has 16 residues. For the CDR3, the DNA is TGTGCCAGCAGTTTAGGACTAGCGGGAGAGGTCCATGAGCAGTTCTTC. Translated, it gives CASSLGLAGEVHEQFF.